Listed here are 31 T cell receptor beta chains from one sample, sequenced in a study of shared clonotypes between healthy human individuals. TCRdb's table, derived via immunoSEQ multiplex PCR, lists solely in-frame clones and lacks some. Of about 1.1 million clones listed, about 80% are singletons. Sequenced sample: memory CD4+ T cells from PBMCs. Stated subset: CD45RA-negative fraction. The receptors were sampled from a man aged 18 to 30 in good health. Some clones in this sample may be carry-over from other donors' samples.

The chain joins TRBV5-1 to TRBJ2-7; 9 bases align to TRBD2. CDR3 length equals 16 residues. Germline V gives CDR1 SGHRS, CDR2 YFSETQ. V was pared by 7 bases and J by 7 bases, with 18 bases of the junction left unmatched. The CDR3: CASRPRGGGRGNEQYF. CDR3 DNA sequence: TGCGCCAGCCGCCCTCGGGGAGGCGGGAGGGGGAATGAGCAGTACTTC.

V and J are TRBV5-1 and TRBJ1-4; no firm D call. Germline values: CDR1 SGHRS, CDR2 YFSETQ. The V and J ends lost 1 base and 3 bases respectively, with 7 bases between them. This CDR3 is 14 amino acids long. The CDR3 is CASSLTLPNEKLFF. CDR3 bases: TGCGCCAGCAGCTTGACACTACCTAATGAAAAACTGTTTTTT.

This chain's CDR3 is CASSLGGITVNTEAFF. Here the CDR3 DNA reads TGCGCCAGCAGCTTGGGGGGAATAACAGTGAACACTGAAGCTTTCTTT. V usage is TRBV5-1 and J usage is TRBJ1-1; D remains ambiguous. Trimming left V 0 bases short and J 0 bases short, with 12 bases between. The CDR3 runs 16 residues. Germline assignment: CDR1 SGHRS and CDR2 YFSETQ.

This rearrangement joins TRBV27 to TRBJ1-2; TRBD1 might be the D (6 bases). Germline assignment: CDR1 MNHEY and CDR2 SMNVEV (reference sequence). This CDR3 has 14 amino acids. V shed 6 bases and J shed 8 bases, with 19 bases lying between them. The CDR3 is CASRPGWGLLGYTF. In DNA form, the CDR3 reads TGTGCCAGCAGGCCTGGGTGGGGGCTCCTCGGCTACACCTTC.

The CDR3: CASSFLGGRDYEQYF. As DNA, the CDR3 is TGTGCCAGCAGCTTTCTCGGAGGTCGGGACTACGAGCAGTACTTC. This chain joins TRBV11-1 and TRBJ2-7, with D possibly matching TRBD2 (5 bases). The CDR3 sequence is 15 residues long. CDR1 and CDR2 (germline): SGHAT, FQDESV (reference sequence). Trimming cost V 3 bases and J 3 bases, with 15 bases left between them.

The chain joins TRBV18 to TRBJ2-6, with a possible D match to TRBD2 (6 bases). The CDR3 has 15 residues. Trimming removed 6 bases at V and 2 bases at J, with 11 bases between. Germline V gene data show CDR1 as KGHSH and CDR2 as LQKENI. CDR3 in DNA: TGTGCCAGCTCCCCCTGGAGGGCTGGGGCCAACGTCCTGACTTTC. Translation: CASSPWRAGANVLTF.

Worth noting for this clone: This may be a read error, as it is one base from a much larger clone. The gene calls are TRBV5-6 and TRBJ2-5; D is undetermined. The CDR3 is made up of 13 amino acids. Germline loops: CDR1 SGHDT, CDR2 YYEEEE. CDR3 sequence reads: CASSFNSGEIQYF. CDR3 bases: TGTGCCAGCAGCTTCAACAGTGGAGAGATCCAGTACTTC.

This rearrangement joins TRBV5-1 to TRBJ1-2; perhaps TRBD1 as D (6 bases). Germline CDR1 reads SGHRS; CDR2 reads YFSETQ. This CDR3 has 14 amino acids. The V and J ends lost 6 bases and 7 bases respectively, with 19 bases between them. CDR3 coding DNA: TGCGCCAGCATACTAGAGGGGACACAGTCTGGCTACACCTTC. It encodes CASILEGTQSGYTF. Together with reference TRBV5-1 and TRBJ1-2, the CDR3 gives the full variable domain: KAGVTQTPRYLIKTRGQQVTLSCSPISGHRSVSWYQQTPGQGLQFLFEYFSETQRNKGNFPGRFSGRQFSNSRSEMNVSTLELGDSALYLCASILEGTQSGYTFGSGTRLTVV.

The chain recombines TRBV27 with TRBJ2-1, with unresolved D. The V gene lost 5 bases and the J gene lost 2 bases, with 10 bases spanning the gap. Germline V gene data show CDR1 as MNHEY and CDR2 as SMNVEV (reference sequence). This CDR3 contains 14 residues. CDR3 nucleotides: TGTGCCAGCAGTCCCCGACCGGCCTACAATGAGCAGTTCTTC. As protein: CASSPRPAYNEQFF.

The rearrangement links TRBV7-2 to TRBJ1-5; tentative D call: TRBD1 (5 bases). The ends were cut back, 6 bases at V and 2 bases at J, with 11 bases in the middle. The CDR3 length is 14 residues. CDR1 SGHTA and CDR2 FQGNSA come from the germline V gene. CDR3 coding DNA: TGTGCCAGCAGGGCCAGGGACGGCAATCAGCCCCAGCATTTT. Its protein product is CASRARDGNQPQHF. The variable domain in full, completed from reference TRBV7-2 and TRBJ1-5, reads GAGVSQSPSNKVTEKGKDVELRCDPISGHTALYWYRQSLGQGLEFLIYFQGNSAPDKSGLPSDRFSAERTGGSVSTLTIQRTQQEDSAVYLCASRARDGNQPQHFGDGTRLSIL.

The CDR3 DNA reads TGTGCCAGCAGCTTACAGGGACAGGTTGTTGGAAACACCATATATTTT. Its translation is CASSLQGQVVGNTIYF. The chain is built from TRBV5-6 and TRBJ1-3; 8 bases fit TRBD1. Germline values: CDR1 SGHDT, CDR2 YYEEEE. Trimming cost V 2 bases and J 3 bases; bases outside gene matches: 7. The CDR3 is made up of 16 amino acids.

V is TRBV6-1 and J is TRBJ2-7; the match to TRBD1 covers 8 bases. Per the germline V gene, CDR1 is MNHNS and CDR2 is SASEGT. V trimming: 6 bases; J trimming: 1 base; junction bases outside the gene matches: 5. The CDR3 length is 14 residues. CDR3 sequence reads: CASRTNRGSYEQYF. The CDR3 nucleotides read TGTGCCAGCAGGACAAACAGGGGGTCCTACGAGCAGTACTTC.

The sample holds many counts of this clone. This chain joins TRBV4-1 and TRBJ1-2; possibly TRBD1 for D (6 bases). The CDR3 sequence is 13 residues long. Germline V gene data show CDR1 as MGHRA and CDR2 as YSYEKL. Between the trimmed V and J ends, which lost 4 bases and 8 bases, there was a span of 14 bases. CDR3 bases: TGCGCCAGCAGCCCCTCAGGGGATGAGGGCTACACCTTC. This codes for CASSPSGDEGYTF.

The rearrangement links TRBV18 to TRBJ2-2, with D unclear. Trimming took off 3 bases at V and 2 bases at J, with 7 bases between the two ends. The CDR3 sequence is 14 residues long. Looked up from germline, CDR1 is KGHSH and CDR2 is LQKENI. The CDR3 DNA reads as TGTGCCAGCTCACCCATGACTAACACCGGGGAGCTGTTTTTT. Encoded protein: CASSPMTNTGELFF.

This clone came up once. V usage is TRBV12-5 and J usage is TRBJ2-2; D might be TRBD1 or TRBD2, each matching 5 bases. V gave up 5 bases and J gave up 4 bases, with 8 bases separating them. The CDR3 consists of 13 residues. The germline gives CDR1 LGHNT, CDR2 FRNRAP. The CDR3 DNA sequence: TGTGCTAGTGGTCAGGGAGTCACCGGGGAGCTGTTTTTT. Translating it yields CASGQGVTGELFF.

This chain links TRBV10-2 with TRBJ2-7; 8 positions agree with TRBD2. Losses at the gene ends were 8 bases for V and 2 bases for J; bases not matched to a gene: 8. Germline CDR1 and CDR2: WSHSY and SAAADI. The CDR3 is made up of 14 amino acids. CDR3 nucleotides: TGCGCCAGCCAACGGGGGGGAAAGGCCTACGAGCAGTACTTC. Its protein is CASQRGGKAYEQYF.

A word on this clone: Other DNA sequences within the sample encode an identical CDR3. The J gene is TRBJ1-2, the V gene TRBV28; D may be TRBD1 (6 bases). CDR3 length: 12 amino acids. V dropped 2 bases and J dropped 8 bases, with 9 bases sitting between them. CDR1 is MDHEN and CDR2 is SYDVKM in the germline V gene. CDR3 residues: CASSLRGFGYTF. In nucleotides, the CDR3 is TGTGCCAGCAGTTTAAGGGGGTTCGGCTACACCTTC.

V is TRBV27 and J is TRBJ2-5, with D possibly being TRBD2 (6 bases). The CDR3 covers 14 residues. CDR1 is MNHEY and CDR2 is SMNVEV in the germline V gene (reference sequence). V lost 7 bases and J 5 bases, leaving 17 bases between the germline ends. The CDR3 is CASTRDWRSETQYF. CDR3 bases: TGTGCCAGCACCCGGGACTGGCGGTCGGAGACCCAGTACTTC.

The CDR3 region has the DNA TGTGCCAGCACGGGTCGGACAGGGAATGAAAAACTGTTTTTT. Its translation: CASTGRTGNEKLFF. The rearrangement uses TRBV2 and TRBJ1-4, with 8 bases fitting TRBD1. The CDR3 contains 14 residues. With 7 bases clipped from V and 5 bases from J, the junction kept 6 bases outside the gene matches. Germline assignment: CDR1 SNHLY and CDR2 FYNNEI.

The V call is TRBV11-2, the J call TRBJ2-7; maybe TRBD2 (7 bases). CDR1 SGHAT and CDR2 FQNNGV come from the germline V gene. Trimming removed 1 base from V and 2 bases from J, with 12 bases in between. The CDR3 length is 15 residues. The CDR3 bases are TGTGCCAGCAGCTTAGGGCGGGGGCAAACCTACGAGCAGTACTTC. Encoded protein: CASSLGRGQTYEQYF.

CDR3 nucleotides: TGTGCCAGCAGCTTAGGCGCAGGCCACCGCACAGATACGCAGTATTTT. Translation gives CASSLGAGHRTDTQYF. This chain joins TRBV7-2 and TRBJ2-3, with D unclear. Trimming shortened V by 1 base and J by 1 base, and 12 bases separated the two germline ends. The CDR3 length is 16 residues. The germline gives CDR1 SGHTA, CDR2 FQGNSA.

CDR3 DNA sequence: TGTGCCAGCAGCTTTCGGGGGACGTACAATGAGCAGTTCTTC. Translating gives CASSFRGTYNEQFF. The chain recombines TRBV5-8 with TRBJ2-1; D perhaps matches TRBD2 (6 bases). The CDR3 is 14 residues long. Germline V gene lookup returns CDR1 SGHTS and CDR2 YDEGEE. With 2 bases removed from V and 4 bases from J, the gap between germline ends came to 10 bases.

This chain joins TRBV5-1 and TRBJ2-5; 7 bases are shared with TRBD1. V dropped 0 bases and J dropped 4; count of bases not matched to a gene: 6. Germline loops: CDR1 SGHRS, CDR2 YFSETQ. This CDR3 is built from 15 residues. CDR3 region: CASSLAWAGGETQYF. DNA of the CDR3: TGCGCCAGCAGCTTGGCCTGGGCAGGGGGAGAGACCCAGTACTTC. Variable domain in full (rest from reference TRBV5-1 and TRBJ2-5): KAGVTQTPRYLIKTRGQQVTLSCSPISGHRSVSWYQQTPGQGLQFLFEYFSETQRNKGNFPGRFSGRQFSNSRSEMNVSTLELGDSALYLCASSLAWAGGETQYFGPGTRLLVL.

The CDR3 loop is CASSPPGGGLRGYTF. The CDR3 region has the DNA TGTGCCAGCAGCCCACCCGGGGGGGGGCTAAGGGGCTACACCTTC. This sequence joins TRBV9 and TRBJ1-2, with D maybe TRBD1 (6 bases). The CDR3 has 15 residues. The V end was cut by 4 bases, the J end by 8 bases, with 21 bases between. In germline, CDR1 is SGDLS, CDR2 YYNGEE. Complete variable domain (other parts from reference TRBV9 and TRBJ1-2): DSGVTQTPKHLITATGQRVTLRCSPRSGDLSVYWYQQSLDQGLQFLIQYYNGEERAKGNILERFSAQQFPDLHSELNLSSLELGDSALYFCASSPPGGGLRGYTFGSGTRLTVV.

This rearrangement joins TRBV5-4 to TRBJ1-2; D remains unclear. Trimming pared 2 bases from V and 1 base from J, leaving 6 bases between. This CDR3 is 13 amino acids long. Germline loops: CDR1 SGHNT, CDR2 YYREEE (reference sequence). CDR3 region: CASSFAGNYGYTF. Written as DNA, the CDR3 is TGTGCCAGCAGCTTCGCCGGTAACTATGGCTACACCTTC.

The rearrangement links TRBV5-1 to TRBJ2-2; 8 nucleotides line up with TRBD2. Germline-derived CDR1 and CDR2 are SGHRS and YFSETQ. Germline trimming cut 4 bases from V and 3 bases from J; bases unmatched to any gene: 8. This CDR3 spans 16 amino acids. The CDR3 DNA follows: TGCGCCAGCAGCCCAGCGGGAGTAGTAGACACCGGGGAGCTGTTTTTT. Protein product: CASSPAGVVDTGELFF.

The chain has TRBV5-1 and TRBJ2-1, with D possibly TRBD2 on 7 matching bases. The CDR3 has 16 amino acids. V gave up 2 bases and J gave up 6 bases, with 18 bases separating them. Germline-derived CDR1 and CDR2 are SGHRS and YFSETQ. The CDR3 nucleotides read TGCGCCAGCAGCTTTATCGGGACAACGGGGGGCAATGAGCAGTTCTTC. This codes for CASSFIGTTGGNEQFF.

On this clone: A clone one base away is much larger, so this may be a read error. At the DNA level, this CDR3 is encoded by other sequences in the same sample as well. The V and J genes are TRBV5-4 and TRBJ2-2; 10 nucleotides match TRBD2. Germline trimming cut 4 bases from V and 7 bases from J; bases unmatched to any gene: 10. The CDR3 covers 16 residues. Germline loops: CDR1 SGHNT, CDR2 YYREEE (reference sequence). This CDR3 is CASSPGLAGEGGELFF. The CDR3 region has the DNA TGTGCCAGCAGCCCAGGGCTAGCGGGAGAGGGCGGGGAGCTGTTTTTT.

This clone was counted a few times. The chain is built from TRBV2 and TRBJ1-1; tentatively, D is TRBD1 (5 bases). Germline lookup yields CDR1 SNHLY and CDR2 FYNNEI. Trimming stripped 2 bases from V and 5 bases from J, with 9 bases between. This CDR3 region has 13 residues. In nucleotides, the CDR3 is TGTGCCAGCAGTGAAAGGCGGGGGACTGAAGCTTTCTTT. Its protein product is CASSERRGTEAFF.

The chain employs TRBV7-7 and TRBJ2-5, with unresolved D. This CDR3 comprises 14 residues. V lost 2 bases to trimming and J lost 4 bases, with 11 bases between them. Germline CDR1 is SSHAT and CDR2 is FNYEAQ (reference sequence). The CDR3 protein is CASSLSIGGETQYF. CDR3 DNA: TGTGCCAGCAGCTTAAGTATAGGCGGAGAGACCCAGTACTTC.

V gene TRBV7-8 combines with J gene TRBJ2-1, with 8 bases that match TRBD2. With V trimmed by 8 bases and J by 3 bases, 3 bases remained unmatched. The CDR3 consists of 13 residues. The germline V gene encodes CDR1 SGHVS and CDR2 FQNEAQ. The CDR3 here is CASGLAGYNEQFF. Written as DNA, the CDR3 is TGTGCCAGCGGACTAGCCGGCTACAATGAGCAGTTCTTC.